This is a list of T cell receptor beta chains from one sample in a study of response to subunit inactivated influenza vaccine. MiXCR was run by TCRdb on the RT-PCR reads, yielding one entry per CDR3 protein. The sample contains about 520,000 distinct CDR3 sequences, roughly 25% of which appear only once. The sample here was CD4+ T cells sorted from PBMCs, taken about 5 days after vaccination. The receptor set was obtained from a man aged 50 or older who received an inactivated influenza vaccine. The CDR3 runs from the conserved cysteine through the conserved F or W. A D gene is named only where the DNA matches it firmly. Some rows have no size entry. The others give once, few or many, or a class for an expanded clone.

>TRBV7-2|TRBJ2-3|.|few
TGTGCCAGCAGCTTGGCGGAAGGCCCCGGGAATACGCAGTATTTT
CASSLAEGPGNTQYF
>TRBV29-1|TRBJ2-3|.|few
TGCAGCGCCTGGGCGTCTCACCCGCAGTATTTT
CSAWASHPQYF
>TRBV5-1|TRBJ2-7|TRBD2|few
TGCGCCAGCAGCCAACGGACTAGCGGGAGCTACGAGCAGTACTTC
CASSQRTSGSYEQYF
>TRBV20-1|TRBJ2-3|TRBD2|.
TGCAGTGCTACAGGACTAGCGGGAACTAGCACAGATACGCAGTATTTT
CSATGLAGTSTDTQYF
>TRBV20-1|TRBJ2-2|.|few
TGCAGTGCTAGAGATGCGACGAACACCGGGGAGCTGTTTTTT
CSARDATNTGELFF
>TRBV12-3/TRBV12-4|TRBJ2-1|TRBD2|.
TGTGCCAGCACCACCCAAAAACTCTATCATAGCGGGAGCTGGAATGAGCAGTTCTTC
CASTTQKLYHSGSWNEQFF
>TRBV21-1|TRBJ1-2|.|.
TGTGCCAGACCCCCAGGGTATGGCTACACCTTC
CARPPGYGYTF
>TRBV12-3/TRBV12-4|TRBJ2-1|.|.
TGTGCCAGCAGTTTTTGGCAGGGCGGGTACAATGAGCAGTTCTTC
CASSFWQGGYNEQFF
>TRBV5-1|TRBJ2-1|.|few
TGCGCCAGCAGCTTGGACCCGGACGGGAATGAGCAGTTCTTC
CASSLDPDGNEQFF
>TRBV20-1|TRBJ2-2|TRBD2|.
TGCAGTGCTACACCGGGACTAGCGGGGGGGCCATATACCGGGGAGCTGTTTTTT
CSATPGLAGGPYTGELFF
>TRBV5-1|TRBJ1-2|.|many
TGCGCCAGCAGCTTTGGCAGGGACTTACTCTATGGCTACACCTTC
CASSFGRDLLYGYTF
>TRBV29-1|TRBJ2-3|TRBD2|few
TGCAGCGTAGGGACTAGATTCGCAGATACGCAGTATTTT
CSVGTRFADTQYF
>TRBV7-2|TRBJ1-1|.|.
TGTGCCAGCAGCTTAAAAGTAAACACTGAAGCTTTCTTT
CASSLKVNTEAFF
>TRBV6-2/TRBV6-3|TRBJ1-1|.|.
TGTGCCAGCAGATGGGCCCCTGGCACTGAAGCTTTCTTT
CASRWAPGTEAFF
>TRBV5-1|TRBJ1-1|TRBD1|.
TGCGCCAGCAGCCGATGGGACAGCAACACTGAAGCTTTCTTT
CASSRWDSNTEAFF
>TRBV20-1|TRBJ1-1|TRBD1|.
TGCAGTGCTAGTGACAGGGGGGGCACTGAAGCTTTCTTT
CSASDRGGTEAFF
>TRBV21-1|TRBJ2-7|.|.
TGTGCCAGCAGCTCACCTACGACTAGCACCTACGAGCAGTACTTC
CASSSPTTSTYEQYF
>TRBV12-3/TRBV12-4|TRBJ2-1|TRBD2|.
TGTGCCAGCAGTCGAGCGGGGGGCCTAGTCCATGAGCAGTTCTTC
CASSRAGGLVHEQFF
>TRBV29-1|TRBJ2-5|.|.
TGCAGCGTCCACTCCAAATGGGACTCCCAAGAGACCCAGTACTTC
CSVHSKWDSQETQYF
>TRBV12-3/TRBV12-4|TRBJ1-6|.|few
TGTGCCAGCAGTTTCGGCGGGACCAGGGTTTCACCCCTCCACTTT
CASSFGGTRVSPLHF
>TRBV20-1|TRBJ2-3|.|.
TGCAGTGCTAACACAGGGACAGATACGCAGTATTTT
CSANTGTDTQYF
>TRBV12-3/TRBV12-4|TRBJ2-2|.|.
TGTGCCAGCAGTCCCCCGCCGGGACTTCGCGGGGAGCTGTTTTTT
CASSPPPGLRGELFF
>TRBV9|TRBJ1-4|.|few
TGTGCCAGCAGCGTGGGCCAGGGAGACGAAAAACTGTTTTTT
CASSVGQGDEKLFF
>TRBV5-1|TRBJ2-2|.|.
TGCGCCAGCAACGGAAACACCGGGGAGCTGTTTTTT
CASNGNTGELFF
>TRBV12-3/TRBV12-4|TRBJ1-5|TRBD1|.
TGTGCCAGCAGCCAAACAGGGGTTGGGCCCCAGCATTTT
CASSQTGVGPQHF
>TRBV7-9|TRBJ1-2|.|.
TGTGCCAGCACCCCGGGGGAGTCTTCCTATGGCTACACCTTC
CASTPGESSYGYTF
>TRBV20-1|TRBJ1-1|.|few
TGCAGTGCTAGAGATCGGGACGGGGGGACCTTGAACACTGAAGCTTTCTTT
CSARDRDGGTLNTEAFF
>TRBV7-2|TRBJ2-1|.|.
TGTGCCAGCACCCCGACGGGGTTTGGTGAGCAGTTCTTC
CASTPTGFGEQFF
>TRBV12-3/TRBV12-4|TRBJ2-1|.|once
TGTGCCAGCAGTCCCAAGGGCGGGCAAACCTACAATGAGCAGTTCTTC
CASSPKGGQTYNEQFF
>TRBV20-1|TRBJ1-5|TRBD1|.
TGCAGTGCTAGGGACAGGGGGTTGGAGAATCAGCCCCAGCATTTT
CSARDRGLENQPQHF
>TRBV5-1|TRBJ2-5|.|.
TGCGCCAGCAGTTTGCACTCCCAAGAGACCCAGTACTTC
CASSLHSQETQYF
>TRBV3-1|TRBJ2-1|TRBD2|few
TGTGCCAGCAGCCCGACTAGCGGGAGGGTGGGTGAGCAGTTCTTC
CASSPTSGRVGEQFF
>TRBV5-6|TRBJ2-1|.|.
TGTGCCAGCAGCTTGGACGTTCGTGAGCAGTTCTTC
CASSLDVREQFF
>TRBV10-3|TRBJ2-3|.|once
TGTGCCATCAGTGAGGGGGCGGGTATCACAGATACGCAGTATTTT
CAISEGAGITDTQYF
>TRBV27|TRBJ2-3|.|few
TGTGCCAGCAGTTTACGTGTGGGGGGCACAGATACGCAGTATTTT
CASSLRVGGTDTQYF
>TRBV20-1|TRBJ1-5|.|.
TGCAGTGCTAGATGGGGGGGCAATCAGCCCCAGCATTTT
CSARWGGNQPQHF
>TRBV19|TRBJ2-1|TRBD2|.
TGTGCCAGTAGTCCCGTACCGGGACTAGCGGGGAATGAGCAGTTCTTC
CASSPVPGLAGNEQFF
>TRBV6-1|TRBJ2-2|.|.
TGTGCCAGCGAAAAGGGGGGATCCGGGGAGCTGTTTTTT
CASEKGGSGELFF
>TRBV20-1|TRBJ1-1|.|few
TGCAGTGCTAGAGATAGGAGCAGGTGGTGGGGGGTGCCTGAAGCTTTCTTT
CSARDRSRWWGVPEAFF
>TRBV7-3|TRBJ2-3|.|once
TGTGCCAGCAGCTTAGGGATCAAGGATACGCAGTATTTT
CASSLGIKDTQYF
>TRBV29-1|TRBJ2-5|TRBD1|.
TGCAGCGCCCCCGGGACAGTCCAAGAGACCCAGTACTTC
CSAPGTVQETQYF
>TRBV2|TRBJ2-7|.|.
TGTGCCAGCGACAAGCCGTTCCCCTCCTACGAGCAGTACTTC
CASDKPFPSYEQYF
>TRBV7-9|TRBJ2-1|.|few
TGTGCCAGCAGCTTAGTGCCCGGATACAATGAGCAGTTCTTC
CASSLVPGYNEQFF
>TRBV6-2/TRBV6-3|TRBJ2-3|.|.
TGTGCCAGCAGTCTGAATTGGGCCGGTACCACAGATACGCAGTATTTT
CASSLNWAGTTDTQYF
>TRBV20-1|TRBJ2-1|.|.
TGCAGTGCTAGTATTGCCGGAGGACTTAGAGCTGAGCAGTTCTTC
CSASIAGGLRAEQFF
>TRBV5-1|TRBJ2-1|.|few
TGCGCCAGCAGCCCCCACTGGGGAAGCTCCTACAATGAGCAGTTCTTC
CASSPHWGSSYNEQFF
>TRBV4-2|TRBJ2-1|.|few
TGTGCCAGCAGCTCAACCGGCCACAATGAGCAGTTCTTC
CASSSTGHNEQFF
>TRBV9|TRBJ1-6|.|.
TGTGCCAGCAGCTCTTCCACGGCTTGGTCACCCCTCCACTTT
CASSSSTAWSPLHF
>TRBV12-3/TRBV12-4|TRBJ1-1|TRBD1|few
TGTGCCAGCAGTTACGGACAGGGAGGTAGGAACACTGAAGCTTTCTTT
CASSYGQGGRNTEAFF